This T cell receptor (beta chain) was recovered during a study of shared clonotypes between healthy human individuals. Study in general: Three plates were used per donor for CD4 naive, three for CD4 memory, two for CD8 naive and one for CD8 memory.

The V end lost 8 bases, the J end lost 13 bases, and 14 bases lay between the germline ends. Germline V gives CDR1 SQVTM, CDR2 ANQGSEA. This CDR3 has 9 amino acids. Only in-frame clones appear in the TCRdb table, and some are missing; sequencing was by immunoSEQ multiplex PCR. The sample has over 850,000 clones, approximately 80% seen once. In regard to this clone: As yet, its antigen is unknown.

Study-wide results and limits: Sharing across a handful of donors was seen in 4% to 6.5% of naive CD4 clonotypes.

The sequencing sample was made of memory CD4+ T cells from PBMCs. The subset is: CD45RA-negative fraction. The chain links TRBV29-1 to TRBJ1-2, with D possibly being TRBD1 (5 bases). This TCR derives from a man in his late teens or twenties in good health. Some clones in this sample may be carry-over from other donors' samples. The CDR3 reads CSTTDGATF. The CDR3 DNA reads as TGCAGCACTACAGACGGGGCCACCTTC.